The 9 T cell receptor beta chains in this list originate from one sample, sequenced in a study of blood T cell repertoires in COVID-19. Only in-frame clones appear in the TCRdb table, and some are missing; sequencing was by immunoSEQ multiplex PCR. The sample contains about 250,000 clones, around 83% of which appear only once. The specimen sequenced was peripheral blood. The receptors stem from an elderly man with acute or convalescent COVID-19.

The sample holds a few counts of this clone. This chain joins TRBV19 and TRBJ1-1; perhaps TRBD1 as D (5 bases). The germline gives CDR1 LNHDA, CDR2 SQIVND (reference sequence). V was cut by 2 bases and J by 2 bases, with 9 bases left in between. The CDR3 runs 14 residues. CDR3 protein: CASSIIDRNTEAFF. The CDR3 bases are TGTGCCAGTAGTATAATCGACAGAAACACTGAAGCTTTCTTT.

The V and J genes are TRBV29-1 and TRBJ2-1, with D unclear. Trimming shortened V by 7 bases and J by 0 bases, and 16 bases separated the two germline ends. Germline-derived CDR1 and CDR2 are SQVTM and ANQGSEA. The CDR3 sequence is 15 residues long. The CDR3 nucleotides read TGCAGCGCCCTACCCCGGGTTAGCTCCTACAATGAGCAGTTCTTC. Protein sequence: CSALPRVSSYNEQFF.

This clone was seen only a few times. The V call is TRBV7-9, the J call TRBJ1-1; D perhaps matches TRBD1 (5 bases). The germline V gene has CDR1 SEHNR and CDR2 FQNEAQ (reference sequence). The CDR3 is 14 amino acids. Trimming pared 4 bases from V and 0 bases from J, leaving 9 bases between. This CDR3 reads CASSSRQMNTEAFF. In DNA, the CDR3 is TGTGCCAGCAGCTCCAGACAGATGAACACTGAAGCTTTCTTT.

This chain links TRBV7-8 with TRBJ1-1; D gene uncertain. The CDR3 loop spans 14 amino acids. Trimming cost V 0 bases and J 1 base, with 6 bases left between them. Germline V lookup: CDR1 SGHVS, CDR2 FQNEAQ. CDR3 DNA: TGTGCCAGCAGCTTAGCTACGGGGAACACTGAAGCTTTCTTT. Translating it yields CASSLATGNTEAFF.

This chain uses TRBV6-1 with TRBJ2-7; weak D call: TRBD1 (6 bases). The length of the CDR3 is 17 residues. The germline CDR1 and CDR2 sequences are MNHNS and SASEGT. V lost 0 bases and J lost 5, with 20 bases in between. The CDR3 bases are TGTGCCAGCAGTGAAGCCGGACAGCAGTTGGGTCTCCACGAGCAGTACTTC. It encodes CASSEAGQQLGLHEQYF.

The chain recombines TRBV28 with TRBJ2-1; D perhaps matches TRBD2 (7 bases). In germline, CDR1 is MDHEN, CDR2 SYDVKM. There are 11 residues in the CDR3. The CDR3 DNA reads TGTGCTGCGAGGGGGGGCGATGAGCAGTTCTTC. Translating gives CAARGGDEQFF.

The chain couples TRBV19 to TRBJ2-5; 7 positions match TRBD2. CDR3 length: 16 amino acids. CDR1 is LNHDA, CDR2 SQIVND, per germline (reference sequence). Trimming removed 4 bases from V and 5 bases from J; junction bases left unmatched: 13. The CDR3 sequence: CASSTRRDYGDETQYF. The CDR3 DNA reads as TGTGCCAGTAGTACGAGAAGGGACTACGGTGACGAGACCCAGTACTTC.

The chain employs TRBV2 and TRBJ1-6, with TRBD1 matching over 7 bases. CDR1 SNHLY and CDR2 FYNNEI come from the germline V gene. The CDR3 runs 13 residues. V lost 9 bases to trimming and J lost 5 bases; unmatched junction nucleotides: 4. DNA for the CDR3: TGTGCCAGGACAGGGTGGAATAATTCACCCCTCCACTTT. Amino acid sequence: CARTGWNNSPLHF.

The rearrangement joins TRBV7-2 to TRBJ1-5, with 10 nucleotides matching TRBD1. The CDR3 has 18 amino acids. Trimming cost V 0 bases and J 5 bases; bases outside gene matches: 10. Germline V lookup: CDR1 SGHTA, CDR2 FQGNSA. The DNA for the CDR3 is TGTGCCAGCAGCTTAGCTCCCTACCGGGACAGGGGCCATCAGCCCCAGCATTTT. This sequence encodes CASSLAPYRDRGHQPQHF. The whole variable domain, filled in from reference TRBV7-2 and TRBJ1-5, reads GAGVSQSPSNKVTEKGKDVELRCDPISGHTALYWYRQSLGQGLEFLIYFQGNSAPDKSGLPSDRFSAERTGGSVSTLTIQRTQQEDSAVYLCASSLAPYRDRGHQPQHFGDGTRLSIL.